The text below deals with one TCR beta chain. TCR beta sequencing was performed on blood CD8+ and CD4+ T cells. It was with random hexamers that 0.5 to 1 ug RNA was reverse transcribed. Each CDR3 protein is one row after TCRdb ran MiXCR on the immunoSEQ multiplex PCR reads. The table includes over 200,000 distinct CDR3 sequences, about 95% detected once. The sample belongs to a study of CD8 T cells in Susac syndrome. The CDR3 has 13 residues. The V segment lost 8 bases and the J segment 3 bases; nucleotides outside the gene matches: 3. Germline CDR1 and CDR2: ENHRY and SYGVKD. The sequence was obtained from a human donor with multiple sclerosis. The sequenced sample consisted of CD4+ T cells from PBMCs. The V gene is TRBV10-3, the J gene TRBJ2-3, with TRBD1 matching over 9 bases. The chain's CDR3 is CAIWTGATDTQYF. The CDR3 bases are TGTGCCATCTGGACAGGGGCGACAGATACGCAGTATTTT.